The 5 T cell receptor beta chains in this list originate from one sample, sequenced in a study of cytomegalovirus exposure and HLA in healthy donors. PCR employed 60 Vbeta and 13 Jbeta primers. Using immunoSEQ multiplex PCR, the repertoire was profiled, and TCRdb retains in-frame clones only, with some absent. Among around 150,000 clones listed, 70% to 85% were seen once. Sequenced input: PBMCs. These receptors were obtained from a man aged 25 to 45 in good health and CMV-seropositive.

This clone showed up just a few times. V gene TRBV7-7 combines with J gene TRBJ1-4, with D unresolved. The V and J ends lost 5 bases and 7 bases respectively, with 11 bases between them. Per germline, CDR1 SSHAT and CDR2 FNYEAQ (reference sequence). The CDR3 loop spans 13 amino acids. As DNA, the CDR3 is TGTGCCAGCAGCCCGGACTGGGGTGAAAAACTGTTTTTT. It encodes CASSPDWGEKLFF.

The chain couples TRBV30 to TRBJ2-7; D might be TRBD1 (6 bases). CDR3 length: 13 amino acids. CDR1 is GTSNPN and CDR2 is SVGIG in the germline V gene (reference sequence). V was pared by 7 bases and J by 5 bases, with 18 bases between. Here the CDR3 DNA reads TGTGCCTTAGAGAAGCAGACAGGACACGAGCAGTACTTC. Its protein is CALEKQTGHEQYF.

The chain carries TRBV27 and TRBJ2-1; the match to TRBD2 covers 8 bases. Germline V gene data show CDR1 as MNHEY and CDR2 as SMNVEV (reference sequence). This CDR3 comprises 15 residues. J lost 8 bases, V lost 6 bases, and 12 bases had no gene match. CDR3 coding DNA: TGTGCCAGCAGCCTAGCAGGTAGCGGGATATATGAGCAGTTCTTC. Protein: CASSLAGSGIYEQFF.

This rearrangement joins TRBV7-3 to TRBJ2-2; TRBD2 agrees at 8 bases. CDR1 is SGHTA and CDR2 is FQGTGA in the germline V gene. After removal of 5 bases from V and 3 bases from J, the junction contained 8 bases not matched to a gene. The CDR3 has 16 residues. In DNA, the CDR3 is TGTGCCAGCAGCCAAGGGGCGGGAGGTGACACCGGGGAGCTGTTTTTT. It is translated as CASSQGAGGDTGELFF.

The V gene is TRBV18, the J gene TRBJ2-5; TRBD1 is a possible D gene (6 bases). The J call may be mistaken, given a closer DNA end match to TRBJ2-7. CDR1 is KGHSH and CDR2 is LQKENI in the germline V gene. The CDR3 loop spans 15 amino acids. The CDR3 region has the DNA TGTGCCAGCTCACCAGAGGGGGTTGGCTCCTACGAGCAGTACTTC. This gives the protein CASSPEGVGSYEQYF.